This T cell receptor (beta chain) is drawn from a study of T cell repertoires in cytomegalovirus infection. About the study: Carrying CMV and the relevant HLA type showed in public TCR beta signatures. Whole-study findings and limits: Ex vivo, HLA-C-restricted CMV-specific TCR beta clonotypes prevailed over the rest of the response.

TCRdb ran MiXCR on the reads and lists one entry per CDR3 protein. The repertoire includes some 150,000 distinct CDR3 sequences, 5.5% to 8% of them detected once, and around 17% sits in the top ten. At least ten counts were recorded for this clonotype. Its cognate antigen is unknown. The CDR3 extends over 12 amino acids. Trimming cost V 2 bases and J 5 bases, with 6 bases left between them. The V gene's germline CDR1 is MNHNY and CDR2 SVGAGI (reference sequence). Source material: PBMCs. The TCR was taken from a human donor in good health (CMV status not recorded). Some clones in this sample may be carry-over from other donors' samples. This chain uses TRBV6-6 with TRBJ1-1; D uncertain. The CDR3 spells CASSYVGTEAFF. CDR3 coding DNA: TGTGCCAGCAGTTACGTGGGGACTGAAGCTTTCTTT.